The present T cell receptor beta chain was sequenced within a study of PD-L1 blockade in urothelial cancer. For the study at large: Patients, treated from 2014 onward, received atezolizumab 1,200 mg intravenously every 3 weeks. Prior chemotherapy ranged from 0 to 3 regimens per patient.

CDR3 length equals 16 residues. Trimming cost V 2 bases and J 4 bases, with 17 bases left between them. Per the germline V gene, CDR1 is MDHEN and CDR2 is SYDVKM. Time point meaning: pretreatment peripheral blood. Every PCR got spiked synthetic TCR analog templates. The method was immunoSEQ multiplex PCR; TCRdb's version includes in-frame clones alone and lacks a portion of them. Of 40,000 to 50,000 clones listed, around 80% are singletons. The sample was PBMCs, taken around atezolizumab (anti-PD-L1) treatment. The chain employs TRBV28 and TRBJ1-2; tentative D call: TRBD1 (6 bases). This TCR came from a man in his 70s with urothelial cancer. The CDR3 sequence: CASSLRPTGKSYGYTF. The CDR3 DNA sequence: TGTGCCAGCAGTTTAAGGCCAACAGGGAAGAGCTATGGCTACACCTTC.